The rows below give T cell receptor beta chains drawn from one sample of a study of shared clonotypes between healthy human individuals. Repertoires were generated with immunoSEQ multiplex PCR, while TCRdb's copy carries only in-frame clones and drops some. The sample holds about 2.1 million clones; 80% to 95% are singletons and the top ten take about 1.7%. Sequenced input: naive CD8+ T cells from PBMCs. The receptors derive from a man between 18 and 35 years old in good health. Some clones in this sample may be carry-over from other donors' samples. Both conserved end residues are part of each CDR3. D genes are given only for firm matches.

D	length	V	J	CDR3
-	13	TRBV7-9	TRBJ2-3	CASAKERTDTQYF
TRBD1	15	TRBV5-1	TRBJ2-1	CASSARDRAYNEQFF
TRBD2	15	TRBV13	TRBJ2-3	CASSSSGNLTDTQYF
-	14	TRBV15	TRBJ2-5	CATSRDRDGQSQHF
TRBD1	14	TRBV19	TRBJ1-2	CASSLGQGGEGYTF
TRBD2	16	TRBV10-2	TRBJ2-5	CASSDPPNDPSGGQHF
-	15	TRBV30	TRBJ2-2	CAWSVNLPGDGELFF
-	14	TRBV6-1	TRBJ2-5	CASSEAAFGETQYF
-	14	TRBV19	TRBJ1-5	CASSIVGGGQPQHF
-	14	TRBV29-1	TRBJ2-7	CSVETPTTPYEQYF
-	17	TRBV7-8	TRBJ2-3	CASSLTYGREDTDTQYF
-	13	TRBV27	TRBJ2-3	CASSLSRAGTQYF
TRBD2	18	TRBV12-5	TRBJ2-3	CASGPGLAGGDNTDTQYF
TRBD1	15	TRBV6-1	TRBJ1-2	CASSEIRGPGYGYTF
-	14	TRBV25-1	TRBJ1-1	CASSEQGSNTEAFF
TRBD2	14	TRBV27	TRBJ2-7	CASSLAGGFYEQYF
-	15	TRBV7-9	TRBJ2-7	CASSLSLGSYYEQYF
TRBD2	17	TRBV11-2	TRBJ2-3	CASSPSRVGRAKDTQYF
-	17	TRBV7-9	TRBJ2-3	CASTPKGGSVQGDTQYF
-	13	TRBV27	TRBJ1-1	CASSYNPGLGAFF
-	12	TRBV29-1	TRBJ2-7	CSVRLPLVEQYF
-	15	TRBV19	TRBJ2-2	CASEPGLKNTGELFF
-	14	TRBV10-3	TRBJ1-4	CAISEPGTNEKLFF
TRBD2	17	TRBV10-3	TRBJ2-7	CAISQFSGADGGYEQYF
TRBD2	15	TRBV5-1	TRBJ2-7	CASSPGLAGSYEQYF
TRBD1	17	TRBV27	TRBJ2-4	CASSSLPGQGAKNIQYF
TRBD2	15	TRBV27	TRBJ2-1	CASSPLAGTGNEQFF
-	15	TRBV9	TRBJ2-3	CASSPRPQPTDTQYF
-	15	TRBV13	TRBJ2-7	CASSLVVQGSYEQYF
-	15	TRBV27	TRBJ2-7	CASSFRDPRTYEQYF
-	16	TRBV7-9	TRBJ2-7	CASSFGSLVRGYEQYF
TRBD1	17	TRBV4-1	TRBJ2-5	CASSQPWDRGLMETQYF
-	13	TRBV7-9	TRBJ1-4	CASSPGGNEKLFF
TRBD2	15	TRBV4-1	TRBJ2-2	CASSLTGTITGELFF
-	16	TRBV4-2	TRBJ2-4	CASSQDREGARNIQYF
TRBD1	14	TRBV6-5	TRBJ1-1	CASSERGGGSQAFF
-	15	TRBV7-6	TRBJ2-7	CASSSTTYSSYEQYF
-	16	TRBV12-5	TRBJ2-1	CASGLEVGSPYNEQFF
TRBD2	17	TRBV5-1	TRBJ2-1	CASSIYGLAGGSDEQFF
TRBD1	15	TRBV4-2	TRBJ1-5	CASSQGTGPNQPQHF
-	14	TRBV27	TRBJ1-2	CASSFGQGNYGYTF
TRBD1	16	TRBV27	TRBJ2-7	CASSLSAQGAFYEQYF
-	17	TRBV28	TRBJ1-3	CASSLWTGGTGGNTIYF
TRBD1	14	TRBV30	TRBJ2-7	CAWSVGTASYEQYF
-	15	TRBV5-1	TRBJ2-1	CASSVPGQDHNEQFF
TRBD1	15	TRBV27	TRBJ1-5	CASRERTGEFQPQHF